The 17 T cell receptor beta chains below all came from one sample that was sequenced in a study of blood T cell repertoires in COVID-19. Profiled with immunoSEQ multiplex PCR; TCRdb holds only in-frame clones, not every one. The sample shows 310,000 or so clones, roughly 90% of them seen only once. Sequencing was carried out using peripheral blood. These TCRs come from a woman aged 50 to 60 with active or convalescent COVID-19.

V usage is TRBV7-8 and J usage is TRBJ1-3; D not resolved. Germline lookup yields CDR1 SGHVS and CDR2 FQNEAQ. This CDR3 has 15 amino acids. V lost 4 bases and J 0 bases, leaving 10 bases between the germline ends. CDR3 DNA sequence: TGTGCCAGCAGCTCGACACCGAGCTCTGGAAACACCATATATTTT. This encodes CASSSTPSSGNTIYF.

This clone has only one observation. This chain joins TRBV30 and TRBJ1-3, with D uncertain. This CDR3 contains 15 residues. Germline V gene lookup returns CDR1 GTSNPN and CDR2 SVGIG (reference sequence). V was trimmed by 1 base and J by 0 bases, leaving 10 bases between them. CDR3 coding DNA: TGTGCCTGGAGTGATCCTATATACTCTGGAAACACCATATATTTT. It is translated as CAWSDPIYSGNTIYF.

V and J are TRBV9 and TRBJ2-3, with a possible D match to TRBD2 (6 bases). The CDR3 is 15 amino acids. The V end was cut by 4 bases, the J end by 2 bases, with 14 bases between. Germline V gene lookup returns CDR1 SGDLS and CDR2 YYNGEE. The CDR3 sequence: CASSLSGTHTDTQYF. DNA of the CDR3: TGTGCCAGCAGCTTATCCGGGACTCACACAGATACGCAGTATTTT. Complete variable domain (other parts from reference TRBV9 and TRBJ2-3): DSGVTQTPKHLITATGQRVTLRCSPRSGDLSVYWYQQSLDQGLQFLIQYYNGEERAKGNILERFSAQQFPDLHSELNLSSLELGDSALYFCASSLSGTHTDTQYFGPGTRLTVL.

V usage is TRBV10-3 and J usage is TRBJ2-2, with D possibly TRBD1 on 6 matching bases. V lost 7 bases to trimming and J lost 5 bases, with 20 bases between them. The CDR3 runs 16 residues. Germline CDR1 is ENHRY and CDR2 is SYGVKD. The CDR3 loop reads CAIKPLLGAGTGELFF. In DNA form, the CDR3 reads TGTGCCATCAAGCCTTTGCTGGGGGCTGGAACCGGGGAGCTGTTTTTT.

This chain links TRBV5-1 with TRBJ1-4; the match to TRBD1 covers 8 bases. CDR3 size: 15 residues. V dropped 0 bases and J dropped 8; count of bases not matched to a gene: 6. Germline assignment: CDR1 SGHRS and CDR2 YFSETQ. The CDR3 loop reads CASSLVSGGGEKLFF. In nucleotides, the CDR3 is TGCGCCAGCAGCTTGGTTTCAGGGGGCGGCGAAAAACTGTTTTTT.

The genes are TRBV4-3 and TRBJ2-3; 14 bases map to TRBD2. Germline V CDR1 and CDR2: LGHNA, YSLEER. V lost 4 bases and J lost 5; bases outside the gene matches: 5. The CDR3 spans 16 residues. CDR3 coding DNA: TGCGCCAGCAGCCCAGGGACTAGCGGGGGAATAGATACGCAGTATTTT. It codes for CASSPGTSGGIDTQYF.

This chain connects TRBV7-9 to TRBJ2-4; TRBD2 might be the D (6 bases). The CDR3 has 18 amino acids. Germline CDR1 reads SEHNR; CDR2 reads FQNEAQ (reference sequence). Between the trimmed V and J ends, which lost 3 bases and 0 bases, there was a span of 18 bases. Here the CDR3 reads CASSFWDSQILAKNIQYF. In DNA form, the CDR3 reads TGTGCCAGCAGCTTCTGGGACTCCCAGATCTTAGCCAAAAACATTCAGTACTTC.

The chain links TRBV5-1 to TRBJ2-5; TRBD2 agrees at 14 bases. The length of the CDR3 is 17 residues. Germline trimming cut 3 bases from V and 5 bases from J; bases unmatched to any gene: 9. CDR1 and CDR2 (germline): SGHRS, YFSETQ. This CDR3 reads CASSSGLAGGLKETQYF. The CDR3 nucleotides are TGCGCCAGCAGCTCCGGACTAGCGGGGGGACTGAAGGAGACCCAGTACTTC.

This chain connects TRBV28 to TRBJ2-3, with 10 bases matching TRBD2. CDR1 is MDHEN and CDR2 is SYDVKM in the germline V gene. Losses at the gene ends were 3 bases for V and 1 base for J; bases not matched to a gene: 7. CDR3 length: 17 amino acids. Here the CDR3 DNA reads TGTGCCAGCAGTTTCCCCTCTAGCGGGGGCCGCACAGATACGCAGTATTTT. Protein sequence: CASSFPSSGGRTDTQYF. The variable domain in full, completed from reference TRBV28 and TRBJ2-3, reads DVKVTQSSRYLVKRTGEKVFLECVQDMDHENMFWYRQDPGLGLRLIYFSYDVKMKEKGDIPEGYSVSREKKERFSLILESASTNQTSMYLCASSFPSSGGRTDTQYFGPGTRLTVL.

The chain is built from TRBV15 and TRBJ2-7, with a weak D call TRBD2 (5 bases). Germline V gene lookup returns CDR1 LNHNV and CDR2 YYDKDF (reference sequence). V gave up 0 bases and J gave up 7 bases, with 16 bases separating them. The CDR3 loop spans 15 amino acids. In DNA form, the CDR3 reads TGTGCCACCAGCAGAGATCCGAGGACTGGTGAAGAGCAGTACTTC. Translated: CATSRDPRTGEEQYF.

The chain has TRBV6-4 and TRBJ2-3; perhaps TRBD1 as D (5 bases). In germline, CDR1 is MRHNA, CDR2 SNTAGT. Trimming shortened V by 2 bases and J by 2 bases, and 8 bases separated the two germline ends. The CDR3 runs to 14 residues. The CDR3 sequence is CASSDGADTDTQYF. Here the CDR3 DNA reads TGTGCCAGCAGTGACGGGGCAGACACAGATACGCAGTATTTT.

The chain uses TRBV4-2 and TRBJ1-6; 9 nucleotides line up with TRBD1. Trimming cost V 3 bases and J 8 bases; bases outside gene matches: 5. There are 15 residues in the CDR3. Per germline, CDR1 LGHNA and CDR2 YNFKEQ. Here the CDR3 reads CASSQSDRGDSPLHF. The CDR3 nucleotides are TGTGCCAGCAGCCAGTCAGACAGGGGGGATTCACCCCTCCACTTT.

The J gene is TRBJ2-7, the V gene TRBV7-9; a weak D match, TRBD2 (6 bases). The CDR3 loop spans 14 amino acids. The ends were cut back, 10 bases at V and 7 bases at J, with 23 bases in the middle. From germline, CDR1 is SEHNR and CDR2 FQNEAQ (reference sequence). CDR3 loop: CATEGRIALGEQYF. The CDR3 region has the DNA TGTGCCACCGAGGGGAGGATTGCCCTGGGGGAGCAGTACTTC.

This rearrangement joins TRBV3-1 (or the pseudogene TRBV3-2) to TRBJ2-7; maybe TRBD2 (6 bases). This CDR3 spans 15 amino acids. V gave up 4 bases and J gave up 5 bases, with 18 bases separating them. Germline CDR1 is LGHDT and CDR2 is YNNKEL (reference sequence). The CDR3 is CASSPRLVVPDEQYF. CDR3 bases: TGTGCCAGCAGCCCCAGACTAGTAGTCCCTGACGAGCAGTACTTC.

This clone showed up just a few times. Other DNA sequences within the sample encode an identical CDR3. The genes are TRBV6-2 or TRBV6-3 and TRBJ2-2, with D perhaps TRBD1 (5 bases). Germline CDR1 is MNHEY and CDR2 is SVGEGT. The CDR3 runs 13 residues. V lost 2 bases and J lost 4, with 5 bases in between. This chain's CDR3 is CASSYRGTGELFF. Here the CDR3 DNA reads TGTGCCAGCAGTTACAGGGGCACCGGGGAGCTGTTTTTT.

Written as DNA, the CDR3 is TGTGCCAGCAGTGCCACAGCGGCTCCTAACTATGGCTACACCTTC. It yields the protein CASSATAAPNYGYTF. The V call is TRBV28, the J call TRBJ1-2; D remains unclear. V was trimmed by 5 bases and J by 0 bases, leaving 13 bases between them. This CDR3 region has 15 residues. Germline values: CDR1 MDHEN, CDR2 SYDVKM.

The V and J genes are TRBV30 and TRBJ1-3; D perhaps matches TRBD1 (6 bases). This CDR3 has 14 residues. The V gene's germline CDR1 is GTSNPN and CDR2 SVGIG (reference sequence). V lost 3 bases, J lost 2 bases, and 11 bases lay in between. CDR3 amino acids: CAWSLQGTGNTIYF. The DNA of the CDR3 is TGTGCCTGGAGCCTCCAGGGGACTGGAAACACCATATATTTT.